This TCR beta chain comes out of a study of patients and donors after allogeneic stem cell transplantation. The V segment lost 3 bases and the J segment 1 base; nucleotides outside the gene matches: 6. The length of the CDR3 is 15 residues. The V gene's germline CDR1 is SGHRS and CDR2 YFSETQ. TCRdb independently ran MiXCR on the RT-PCR reads; one entry per CDR3 protein. The data contain around 30,000 distinct CDR3 sequences, less than 45% of them singletons. This clonotype was seen more than once but under ten times. The genes are TRBV5-1 and TRBJ1-1; 7 positions agree with TRBD1. Input material: blood, either unsorted or a sorted T cell fraction (not recorded which). This sequence originates from a human donor who was either an allogeneic HSCT recipient or a stem cell or donor lymphocyte infusion donor (not recorded which). It is not recorded whose cells these are; they may come from a transplant donor. In nucleotides, the CDR3 is TGCGCCAGCAGCTCGTTGGGACAGAAGAACACTGAAGCTTTCTTT. Translated: CASSSLGQKNTEAFF.